This TCR beta chain was identified during a study of shared clonotypes between healthy human individuals. The study's findings and limits: Only blood was sampled; tissue repertoires likely differ. Several donors held about 5.1% of naive CD4 clonotypes in common. Naive subsets generally exceeded memory subsets in estimated richness.

V was trimmed by 3 bases and J by 7 bases, leaving 12 bases between them. The CDR3 has 14 residues. Germline assignment: CDR1 MDHEN and CDR2 SYDVKM. CD8 cells regarded as naive lacked CD45RO, were positively chosen for CCR7, and omitted terminally differentiated effector memory CD45RA+ cells. Donation came from healthy HIV-negative adults that had no recent acute infections or vaccinations. About this clone itself: Its antigen is not known. Within the sample, other DNA sequences also encode this same CDR3.

TCRdb keeps only in-frame clones here, not all; method: immunoSEQ multiplex PCR. The data contain millions of clones, roughly 94% of them singletons. Sample: naive CD8+ T cells sorted from blood. The V gene is TRBV28, the J gene TRBJ1-4, with TRBD1 as a possible D gene (6 bases). The clonotype comes from a man aged 18 to 30 in good health. CDR3 protein: CASSFAGEGEKLFF. The CDR3 region has the DNA TGTGCCAGCAGTTTCGCAGGGGAGGGTGAAAAACTGTTTTTT.